The source of this T cell receptor beta chain is a study of CD8+CD57+ T cells in acquired aplastic anemia. Findings and caveats of the study: Researchers report that around 29 CD8+ CDR3 sequences appeared in both patients and controls.

The patients chosen for sequencing had shown expansion of CD8+CD57+ cells (detected by flow cytometry). The patients all had a severe acquired aplastic anemia diagnosis. Germline CDR1 is SGHRS and CDR2 is YFSETQ. The CDR3 contains 13 residues. Trimming stripped 5 bases from V and 0 bases from J, with 6 bases between. This clonotype was observed at least ten times. Its matching antigen is unknown. Template material for TCR beta VDJ and CDR3 profiling consisted of genomic DNA. TCRdb recomputed calls from the reads with MiXCR, one row per CDR3 protein. The table shows 150,000 or so distinct CDR3 sequences, with less than 60% occurring only once.

The specimen sequenced was sorted CD4+, CD8+, or CD8+CD57+ T cells (not recorded which) from PBMCs. The V gene is TRBV5-1, the J gene TRBJ1-3; D is uncertain. The source of this sequence is a human donor with aplastic anemia. The CDR3 here is CASRESSGNTIYF. The CDR3 DNA sequence: TGCGCCAGCAGGGAAAGCTCTGGAAACACCATATATTTT.